The rows below give T cell receptor beta chains drawn from one sample of a study of blood T cell repertoires in COVID-19. Using immunoSEQ multiplex PCR, the repertoire was profiled, and TCRdb retains in-frame clones only, with some absent. The table lists almost 200,000 clones, about 90% of them singletons. The material sequenced was PBMCs or T cells enriched from blood (not recorded which). Receptors were obtained from a young woman who had recovered from COVID-19. The CDR3 runs from the conserved cysteine through the conserved F or W. A D gene is named only where the DNA matches it firmly. Clone size, where shown, is once, few, many, or a class for clones that have expanded.

len,v_gene,abundance,d_gene,j_gene,CDR3aa,CDR3nt
15,TRBV18,NA,NA,TRBJ1-4,CASSIDSSRDEKLFF,TGTGCCAGCTCAATCGACAGCAGCAGAGATGAAAAACTGTTTTTT
13,TRBV19,few,NA,TRBJ1-2,CASRTANIYGYTF,TGTGCCAGTAGGACAGCCAATATCTATGGCTACACCTTC
13,TRBV2,NA,NA,TRBJ2-1,CASSVLPTREQFF,TGTGCCAGCAGTGTCCTGCCTACGCGGGAGCAGTTCTTC
17,TRBV10-3,few,TRBD1,TRBJ2-7,CAISVPTRDSLLYEQYF,TGTGCCATCAGTGTCCCCACCCGGGACAGCCTTCTTTACGAGCAGTACTTC
14,TRBV19,NA,NA,TRBJ2-7,CASSRTASSYEQYF,TGTGCCAGTAGTAGGACTGCTAGCTCCTACGAGCAGTACTTC
13,TRBV28,NA,NA,TRBJ1-3,CASSLDIGNTIYF,TGTGCCAGCAGTCTCGACATCGGAAACACCATATATTTT
15,TRBV19,once,NA,TRBJ1-5,CASSRISGDYQPQHF,TGTGCCAGTAGTCGTATATCGGGAGATTATCAGCCCCAGCATTTT
13,TRBV14,NA,NA,TRBJ2-7,CASSHGITYEQYF,TGTGCCAGCAGCCATGGCATCACCTACGAGCAGTACTTC
14,TRBV30,NA,NA,TRBJ2-7,CAWSDRAKNYEQYF,TGTGCCTGGAGTGACAGGGCCAAAAACTACGAGCAGTACTTC
15,TRBV6-5,NA,NA,TRBJ2-7,CASSPTGINIYEQYF,TGTGCCAGCAGTCCAACAGGGATCAATATCTACGAGCAGTACTTC
13,TRBV7-9,NA,NA,TRBJ1-1,CASSPSGRTEAFF,TGTGCCAGCAGCCCATCCGGGAGGACTGAAGCTTTCTTT
12,TRBV30,NA,NA,TRBJ2-7,CAWSISGYEQYF,TGTGCCTGGAGTATTTCGGGCTACGAGCAGTACTTC
14,TRBV12-5,NA,NA,TRBJ2-2,CASGDIGATGELFF,TGTGCTAGTGGCGATATTGGGGCCACCGGGGAGCTGTTTTTT
16,TRBV4-1,NA,TRBD1,TRBJ1-2,CASSQPRRGRWYGYTF,TGCGCCAGCAGCCAACCTCGCAGGGGGCGATGGTATGGCTACACCTTC
10,TRBV2,NA,NA,TRBJ1-1,CAIIGESAFF,TGTGCCATCATAGGGGAATCAGCTTTCTTT
15,TRBV7-2,NA,TRBD2,TRBJ2-7,CASSPGTSGGAEQYF,TGTGCCAGCAGCCCAGGGACTAGCGGGGGTGCGGAGCAGTACTTC
13,TRBV5-1,NA,TRBD1,TRBJ1-1,CASSRTGDAEAFF,TGCGCCAGCAGCAGGACAGGGGATGCTGAAGCTTTCTTT
14,TRBV11-3,NA,TRBD2,TRBJ2-5,CASASGGAEETQYF,TGTGCCAGCGCTAGCGGGGGGGCAGAGGAGACCCAGTACTTC
16,TRBV3-1/TRBV3-2,NA,TRBD2,TRBJ2-5,CASSQDLSGGGETQYF,TGTGCCAGCAGCCAAGATCTAAGCGGGGGAGGAGAGACCCAGTACTTC
15,TRBV9,NA,TRBD2,TRBJ2-5,CASSVAAGEEETQYF,TGTGCCAGCAGCGTAGCTGCGGGGGAGGAAGAGACCCAGTACTTC
12,TRBV6-5,NA,TRBD1,TRBJ1-2,CASEDRGVVNTF,TGTGCCAGCGAAGACAGGGGCGTTGTTAACACCTTC
15,TRBV4-1,NA,TRBD1,TRBJ1-2,CASSQPTGGDTGYTF,TGCGCCAGCAGCCAACCAACAGGGGGCGACACGGGCTACACCTTC
15,TRBV6-2/TRBV6-3,NA,NA,TRBJ1-2,CASSPRRGGNYGYTF,TGTGCCAGCAGCCCACGACGGGGGGGGAACTATGGCTACACCTTC
21,TRBV28,NA,TRBD2,TRBJ2-7,CASSSPPGLAGAWGWGYEQYF,TGTGCCAGCAGTTCCCCACCCGGACTAGCGGGGGCCTGGGGTTGGGGGTACGAGCAGTACTTC